This entry lists 20 T cell receptor beta chains sequenced from one sample in a study of cytomegalovirus exposure and HLA in healthy donors. The PCR was carried out with 60 Vbeta primers and 13 Jbeta primers. Profiled with immunoSEQ multiplex PCR; TCRdb holds only in-frame clones, not every one. The sample table includes 60,000 to 70,000 clones. Specimen: PBMCs. Every receptor here comes from a boy aged 10-17 years in good health and CMV-seronegative.

This chain joins TRBV7-2 and TRBJ2-1, with TRBD1 as a possible D gene (6 bases). The V gene's germline CDR1 is SGHTA and CDR2 FQGNSA. The V end was cut by 6 bases, the J end by 2 bases, with 14 bases between. The CDR3 has 15 residues. CDR3 in DNA: TGTGCCAGCAGGGACGCAGGGGTGGCCTACAATGAGCAGTTCTTC. Protein sequence: CASRDAGVAYNEQFF.

The chain carries TRBV7-8 and TRBJ2-7; 12 bases are a match to TRBD2. Germline CDR1 and CDR2: SGHVS and FQNEAQ. The trim removed 5 bases at V and 1 base at J, leaving 9 bases unmatched. The CDR3 is made up of 17 amino acids. CDR3 loop: CASSRDLLAGGSYEQYF. CDR3 in DNA: TGTGCCAGCAGCCGCGACCTACTAGCGGGAGGTTCCTACGAGCAGTACTTC.

The genes are TRBV27 and TRBJ2-7, with D maybe TRBD1 (6 bases). Trimming removed 0 bases from V and 2 bases from J, with 14 bases in between. The germline gives CDR1 MNHEY, CDR2 SMNVEV (reference sequence). This CDR3 is built from 16 residues. Here the CDR3 DNA reads TGTGCCAGCAGTTTATCTTCCCGGGACATAACCTACGAGCAGTACTTC. Its protein product is CASSLSSRDITYEQYF.

The J gene is TRBJ2-3, the V gene TRBV10-3; D perhaps matches TRBD1 (5 bases). The CDR3 is 12 residues long. CDR1 and CDR2 from the germline V gene are ENHRY and SYGVKD. The germline V and J ends were trimmed by 8 bases and 4 bases, with 10 bases remaining between them. The CDR3 region has the DNA TGTGCCATCTCCCCCAGGGCAGATACGCAGTATTTT. Protein: CAISPRADTQYF.

The V gene is TRBV5-1, the J gene TRBJ2-7; D is possibly TRBD1 (6 bases). This CDR3 has 14 residues. V dropped 2 bases and J dropped 4 bases, with 13 bases sitting between them. Germline V gene sequence: CDR1 SGHRS, CDR2 YFSETQ. As DNA, the CDR3 is TGCGCCAGCAGCTTTACAGGGACGGATTACGAGCAGTACTTC. Its protein product is CASSFTGTDYEQYF.

The V and J genes are TRBV19 and TRBJ2-5, with D possibly being TRBD2 (7 bases). Germline V gene data show CDR1 as LNHDA and CDR2 as SQIVND (reference sequence). The germline V and J ends were trimmed by 4 bases and 1 base, with 16 bases remaining between them. The CDR3 is made up of 16 amino acids. The CDR3 bases are TGTGCCAGTAGTAACTGGGGGGCTAGCGGCCAAGAGACCCAGTACTTC. Translating it yields CASSNWGASGQETQYF.

The rearrangement uses TRBV19 and TRBJ2-5; 11 positions agree with TRBD2. Germline V gives CDR1 LNHDA, CDR2 SQIVND (reference sequence). The CDR3 sequence is 16 residues long. Trimming took 0 bases from V and 5 from J; bases not matched to a gene: 5. CDR3 amino acids: CASSIDGTSGWETQYF. The CDR3, as DNA: TGTGCCAGTAGTATAGACGGGACTAGCGGCTGGGAGACCCAGTACTTC. The entire variable domain, with the rest obtained from reference TRBV19 and TRBJ2-5, is as follows: DGGITQSPKYLFRKEGQNVTLSCEQNLNHDAMYWYRQDPGQGLRLIYYSQIVNDFQKGDIAEGYSVSREKKESFPLTVTSAQKNPTAFYLCASSIDGTSGWETQYFGPGTRLLVL.

This sequence joins TRBV5-5 and TRBJ1-5; 10 nucleotides align to TRBD1. CDR1 is SGHKS, CDR2 YYEKEE, per germline (reference sequence). The CDR3 is 16 residues long. V shed 4 bases, J shed 2 bases, and the junction held 6 bases outside the gene matches. The CDR3 loop reads CASSPGGTGGNQPQHF. The DNA of the CDR3 is TGTGCCAGCAGCCCCGGCGGGACAGGGGGCAATCAGCCCCAGCATTTT.

This rearrangement joins TRBV21-1 to TRBJ1-1; TRBD1 was called by the table and not checked on the DNA. TRBV21-1 is a pseudogene. There are 15 residues in the CDR3. The CDR3 bases are TGTGCCAGCAGCAAATCGGGACAGGGGGCCCCACGAGCTTTCTTT. Translating gives CASSKSGQGAPRAFF.

The rearrangement links TRBV19 to TRBJ2-5; tentatively, D is TRBD1 (5 bases). This CDR3 has 14 amino acids. Trimming removed 2 bases at V and 2 bases at J, with 9 bases between. Germline V gives CDR1 LNHDA, CDR2 SQIVND (reference sequence). The CDR3 loop is CASSISRDQETQYF. The CDR3 DNA reads as TGTGCCAGTAGTATAAGCAGGGATCAAGAGACCCAGTACTTC.

The V and J genes are TRBV7-2 and TRBJ2-3; D is uncertain. Trimming took off 6 bases at V and 3 bases at J, with 10 bases between the two ends. CDR1 is SGHTA, CDR2 FQGNSA, per germline. The CDR3 extends over 13 amino acids. The CDR3 nucleotides read TGTGCCAGCAGTTTGGAGAGGACAGATACGCAGTATTTT. Translated: CASSLERTDTQYF.

This chain joins TRBV27 and TRBJ1-4; 9 bases match TRBD1. This CDR3 contains 15 residues. Germline V CDR1 and CDR2: MNHEY, SMNVEV (reference sequence). V trimming: 4 bases; J trimming: 8 bases; junction bases outside the gene matches: 8. CDR3 nucleotide sequence: TGTGCCAGCAGTTCCCCCCGGGACAGGGTGGAAAAACTGTTTTTT. Its translation is CASSSPRDRVEKLFF.

J is TRBJ2-7 and V is TRBV4-1, with 7 bases fitting TRBD2. Germline assignment: CDR1 MGHRA and CDR2 YSYEKL. J lost 12 bases, V lost 0 bases, and 14 bases had no gene match. The CDR3 contains 15 residues. The CDR3: CASSQEGGSPRGLYF. The DNA of the CDR3 is TGCGCCAGCAGCCAAGAGGGGGGGAGTCCTCGGGGTTTGTACTTC.

This chain joins TRBV19 and TRBJ1-3, with TRBD1 matching over 9 bases. The CDR3 runs to 18 residues. V dropped 3 bases and J dropped 0; count of bases not matched to a gene: 9. Looked up from germline, CDR1 is LNHDA and CDR2 is SQIVND (reference sequence). CDR3 bases: TGTGCCAGTAGTATGACCGGGACAGGGACTCGCTCTGGAAACACCATATATTTT. Residues: CASSMTGTGTRSGNTIYF.

The rearrangement uses TRBV6-1 and TRBJ1-1; D not certain. V gave up 4 bases and J gave up 5 bases, with 14 bases separating them. The CDR3 is made up of 14 amino acids. In germline, CDR1 is MNHNS, CDR2 SASEGT. The DNA for the CDR3 is TGTGCCAGCAGTGCCGGGGAGGGAGGGACTGAAGCTTTCTTT. The encoded protein is CASSAGEGGTEAFF.

The chain combines TRBV10-3 with TRBJ2-3; TRBD2 aligns across 8 bases. Germline lookup yields CDR1 ENHRY and CDR2 SYGVKD. With V trimmed by 4 bases and J by 6 bases, 9 bases remained unmatched. The length of the CDR3 is 15 residues. The CDR3: CAISVTGGAIDTQYF. Written as DNA, the CDR3 is TGTGCCATCAGTGTAACGGGGGGGGCTATCGATACGCAGTATTTT.

V is TRBV5-5 and J is TRBJ2-7; D is possibly TRBD1 (5 bases). The germline V and J ends were trimmed by 0 bases and 6 bases, with 10 bases remaining between them. CDR1 and CDR2 (germline): SGHKS, YYEKEE (reference sequence). The CDR3 is 13 residues long. The CDR3 loop reads CASSLVPGREQYF. The CDR3 DNA reads TGTGCCAGCAGCTTGGTACCAGGGCGCGAGCAGTACTTC.

J is TRBJ2-2 and V is TRBV6-5, with D possibly TRBD1 on 6 matching bases. CDR3 length: 14 residues. V lost 6 bases and J 6 bases, leaving 14 bases between the germline ends. The germline CDR1 and CDR2 sequences are MNHEY and SVGAGI. CDR3 sequence reads: CASRPNRASGELFF. The CDR3 DNA follows: TGTGCCAGCAGACCTAACAGGGCTTCCGGGGAGCTGTTTTTT.

V is TRBV27 and J is TRBJ1-1, with TRBD1 matching 8 bases. CDR3 length: 15 amino acids. Germline trimming cut 4 bases from V and 0 bases from J; bases unmatched to any gene: 4. Per germline, CDR1 MNHEY and CDR2 SMNVEV (reference sequence). This CDR3 is CASSWDRTVNTEAFF. CDR3 nucleotides: TGTGCCAGCAGTTGGGACAGGACAGTGAACACTGAAGCTTTCTTT.

This chain links TRBV27 with TRBJ2-7; 9 bases agree with TRBD1. This CDR3 spans 14 amino acids. V lost 2 bases, J lost 6 bases, and 5 bases stayed unmatched. CDR1 and CDR2 (germline): MNHEY, SMNVEV (reference sequence). Here the CDR3 reads CASSLRTGDREQYF. In DNA form, the CDR3 reads TGTGCCAGCAGTTTACGGACAGGGGATCGCGAGCAGTACTTC.